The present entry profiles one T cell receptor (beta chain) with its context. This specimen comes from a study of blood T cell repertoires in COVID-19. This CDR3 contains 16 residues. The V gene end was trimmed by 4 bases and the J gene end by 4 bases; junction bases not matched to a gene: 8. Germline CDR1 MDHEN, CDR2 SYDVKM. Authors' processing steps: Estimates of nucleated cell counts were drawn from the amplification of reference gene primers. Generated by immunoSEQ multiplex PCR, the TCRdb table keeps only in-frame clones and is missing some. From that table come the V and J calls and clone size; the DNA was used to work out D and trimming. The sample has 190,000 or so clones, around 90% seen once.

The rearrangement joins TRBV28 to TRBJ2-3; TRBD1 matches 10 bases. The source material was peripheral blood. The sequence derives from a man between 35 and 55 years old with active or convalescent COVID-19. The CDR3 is CASSSAGTGVSDTQYF. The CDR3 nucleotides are TGTGCCAGCAGTTCGGCCGGGACAGGGGTTTCAGATACGCAGTATTTT.